This T cell receptor (beta chain) is drawn from a study of T cells in Graves' hyperthyroidism and ophthalmopathy (dated by TCRdb to between 2018 and 2021). Describing the broader study: Peripheral blood samples were taken at the time of initial diagnosis, prior to any treatment. To identify TCR V-J signatures that set the groups apart, the researchers used a discovery cohort of more than 95 patients, made up of 43 with Graves' ophthalmopathy and some 60 with stable Graves' hyperthyroidism. For training and testing, the roughly 93 patients in the discovery cohort were randomly divided in a 7:3 ratio. The study also compared thyroid tissue and blood T-cell repertoires from over 5 Graves' hyperthyroidism patients. Once sampling was done, hyperthyroidism patients were given methimazole at a starting dose of 30 mg daily, whereas ophthalmopathy patients were given high-dose intravenous methylprednisolone. The paper reports TCR Vbeta CDR3 sequencing of 130 to 150 peripheral blood samples: fewer than 50 ophthalmopathy, approximately 74 hyperthyroidism and around 17 progressor patients. An independent validation cohort of under 20 hyperthyroidism patients and about 15 patients who later progressed to ophthalmopathy tested prospective prediction of ophthalmopathy.

Graves' hyperthyroidism was defined as stable when no progression to ophthalmopathy occurred over 18 months of follow-up. Hyperthyroidism patients were newly diagnosed, had a disease duration of under 2 months, and were aged 18 to 65 years. Any patient with an uncontrolled infection, another autoimmune disease, pregnancy or lactation was excluded. Diagnoses relied on clinical symptoms, serum thyroxine and TRAb, thyroid ultrasound and orbital computed tomography. PBMCs were isolated from 10 ml of fresh peripheral blood by Ficoll-Paque density gradient centrifugation. Total RNA was extracted using Trizol reagent, and RNA quality was assessed on an Agilent 2100 Bioanalyzer. Reading from cysteine to phenylalanine, the CDR3 counts 17 amino acids. Kept here is only the CDR3 DNA, which spans 51 bases and is read in frame from base 1. Trimming removed 3 bases from V and 5 bases from J, leaving 20 bases between the germline ends. The germline V gene provides CDR1 LGHNT and CDR2 FRNRAP.

Amplification of TCR beta CDR3 regions was carried out from RNA transcripts. A first-round RT-PCR of the TCR CDR3 used the HTBI primer set with the Qiagen OneStep RT-PCR kit. Libraries were constructed in a second round of multiplex PCR, after which size selection and purification were carried out. The libraries were sequenced on an Illumina HiSeq2000 using paired-end 100 bp reads. Per the original workflow: Raw data were processed with SOAPnuke, discarding reads with adapters, uncalled bases, mean Phred below 15, or no exact constant-primer or identifier match. COPE v1.2.5 was used to merge high-quality paired reads, and clonotypes were defined as unique nucleotide sequences. Clonotypes were aligned to IMGT TRBV, TRBD and TRBJ reference segments using MiTCR v1.1. Only V-J combinations with frequency above 0.0001, covering 98% to 99.2% of repertoires, were analysed. The TCS score was defined as the ratio of F50 (clonal expansion) to E x V (chaos), calculated using BLOSUM62-based TCRdist between CDR3 peptides within each V-J. Welch's t-statistics and random forest reduced 500 to 550 V-J features to 10 to 15, which were used in a naive Bayes classifier (R e1071). TCRdb ran its own pipeline on the public reads, namely fastp trimming at Q25 and MiXCR clone calling, and kept in-frame beta chains. Here each entry gathers all rows of one CDR3 protein and keeps the most common genes and DNA. For this entry, the V and J calls and clone size follow TCRdb and not the study's own pipeline. In all, the sample holds hundreds of thousands of distinct CDR3 sequences, and 12% to 15% of those were seen once. The top ten hold about a tenth of the sample.

What the work shows at the level of the full study, not this receptor alone: Sample size was not statistically predetermined, and investigators were not blinded to group allocation. In validation, the model predicted progression to ophthalmopathy with approximately 71% sensitivity and roughly 72% specificity, a median of about six months before onset. Most expanded thyroid clonotypes (frequency above 0.001) were also found in blood, which suggests that blood repertoires may mirror thyroid immune responses. A 13 V-J signature model separated ophthalmopathy from stable hyperthyroidism, with nearly 90% sensitivity and about 81% specificity in cross-validation and 80%/75% in testing.

This clonotype was counted only a few times. It lacks a known antigen. Base quality data are lacking; no much larger clone is found one base away. The sequence came from a woman aged 18-29 years with Graves' hyperthyroidism. This chain is built from TRBV12-5 and TRBJ1-5; tentative D gene TRBD1, with 5 bases matching. Sequenced: blood. The nucleotides are TGTGCTAGTGGTTTCCTAGACCGACAGAGCTCAGATCAGCCCCAGCATTTT. It codes for CASGFLDRQSSDQPQHF.